Below are 25 T cell receptor beta chains sequenced from a single sample in a study of shared clonotypes between healthy human individuals. CD8 cells classed as naive were CD45RO-negative and positively selected for CCR7, excluding terminally differentiated effector memory CD45RA+ cells. Sequencing used immunoSEQ multiplex PCR; TCRdb keeps in-frame clones, though not all of them. The table shows about 2.1 million clones, with approximately 94% occurring only once. The sequencing input was naive CD8+ T cells from PBMCs. The receptor source for this set is a man aged 18-30 years in good health. Some clones in this sample may be carry-over from other donors' samples.

This clone occurred once. The gene calls are TRBV27 and TRBJ1-2, with D possibly TRBD1 on 6 matching bases. Trimming pared 2 bases from V and 3 bases from J, leaving 13 bases between. CDR1 and CDR2 (germline): MNHEY, SMNVEV (reference sequence). This CDR3 comprises 15 residues. In DNA, the CDR3 is TGTGCCAGCAGTTTAACAGGGATGGTATACTATGGCTACACCTTC. It encodes CASSLTGMVYYGYTF.

The chain joins TRBV7-3 to TRBJ2-3; perhaps TRBD1 as D (5 bases). The V and J ends lost 4 bases and 6 bases respectively, with 11 bases between them. There are 13 residues in the CDR3. From germline, CDR1 is SGHTA and CDR2 FQGTGA. CDR3 coding DNA: TGTGCCAGCAGCTCCCTACAGGCCGATACGCAGTATTTT. It encodes CASSSLQADTQYF.

For the CDR3, the DNA is TGTGCCAGCAGCGCGACCGGGACAGGGAGTGAAAAACTGTTTTTT. It encodes CASSATGTGSEKLFF. The V call is TRBV9, the J call TRBJ1-4; 9 positions agree with TRBD1. Per the germline V gene, CDR1 is SGDLS and CDR2 is YYNGEE. Unmatched junction bases numbered 7, after V lost 3 bases and J lost 7 bases. The CDR3 sequence is 15 residues long.

The chain is built from TRBV7-9 and TRBJ2-3; 11 bases align to TRBD2. The CDR3 consists of 15 residues. J was trimmed by 0 bases and V by 6 bases; bases with no gene match: 2. CDR1 SEHNR and CDR2 FQNEAQ come from the germline V gene (reference sequence). The DNA of the CDR3 is TGTGCCAGCAGGGGGACTAGCGGTAGCACAGATACGCAGTATTTT. This codes for CASRGTSGSTDTQYF.

This clone has a handful of counts. J is TRBJ1-1 and V is TRBV28; tentative D call: TRBD1 (6 bases). Trimming removed 1 base from V and 7 bases from J, with 7 bases in between. The length of the CDR3 is 12 residues. The germline V gene encodes CDR1 MDHEN and CDR2 SYDVKM. CDR3 coding DNA: TGTGCCAGCAGTTTATCAGGGGATGAAGCTTTCTTT. Amino acids: CASSLSGDEAFF.

This chain connects TRBV4-3 to TRBJ2-1; D gene uncertain. The ends were cut back, 3 bases at V and 5 bases at J, with 14 bases in the middle. CDR1 is LGHNA and CDR2 is YSLEER in the germline V gene. This CDR3 is 15 amino acids long. The CDR3 sequence is CASSQGLPSDNEQFF. The CDR3 DNA reads TGCGCCAGCAGCCAGGGATTGCCCTCAGACAATGAGCAGTTCTTC.

For the CDR3, the DNA is TGTGCCAGCAACCACGGCCGATCCTACGAGCAGTACTTC. Its protein is CASNHGRSYEQYF. The rearrangement joins TRBV6-1 to TRBJ2-7; D call uncertain. The germline gives CDR1 MNHNS, CDR2 SASEGT. The CDR3 is 13 residues long. V gave up 7 bases and J gave up 1 base, with 11 bases separating them.

V is TRBV5-1 and J is TRBJ2-7, with 8 bases identical to TRBD2. With V trimmed by 0 bases and J by 4 bases, 6 bases remained unmatched. The CDR3 contains 15 residues. From germline, CDR1 is SGHRS and CDR2 YFSETQ. Written as DNA, the CDR3 is TGCGCCAGCAGCTTGGAAGTAGCGGGGCCATACGAGCAGTACTTC. It codes for CASSLEVAGPYEQYF.

This clone occurred a few times. This chain joins TRBV4-2 and TRBJ1-2; D ambiguous. Trimming cost V 0 bases and J 2 bases, with 13 bases left between them. This CDR3 is built from 16 residues. In germline, CDR1 is LGHNA, CDR2 YNFKEQ. This CDR3 reads CASSQEEEGRNYGYTF. The CDR3 bases are TGTGCCAGCAGCCAAGAAGAGGAAGGACGCAACTATGGCTACACCTTC.

The chain has TRBV7-6 and TRBJ2-1; 7 nucleotides line up with TRBD1. The CDR3 length is 14 residues. The ends lost 5 bases at V and 9 bases at J; junction bases unmatched: 10. The germline CDR1 and CDR2 sequences are SGHVS and FNYEAQ. CDR3 loop: CASSPRVGDSEQFF. Written as DNA, the CDR3 is TGTGCCAGCAGCCCCCGGGTTGGGGACAGTGAGCAGTTCTTC. The variable domain in full, with the rest retrieved from reference TRBV7-6 and TRBJ2-1, is GAGVSQSPRYKVTKRGQDVALRCDPISGHVSLYWYRQALGQGPEFLTYFNYEAQQDKSGLPNDRFSAERPEGSISTLTIQRTEQRDSAMYRCASSPRVGDSEQFFGPGTRLTVL.

The chain carries TRBV7-9 and TRBJ2-1; TRBD1 aligns across 12 bases. V dropped 7 bases and J dropped 7; count of bases not matched to a gene: 8. Germline V CDR1 and CDR2: SEHNR, FQNEAQ (reference sequence). The CDR3 has 15 residues. The CDR3 DNA reads TGTGCCAGCACCCCGGGACAGGGGGCTTGGAATGAGCAGTTCTTC. Translated: CASTPGQGAWNEQFF.

The rearrangement uses TRBV5-1 and TRBJ2-7; TRBD2 aligns across 14 bases. Germline trimming cut 0 bases from V and 4 bases from J; bases unmatched to any gene: 6. This CDR3 spans 17 amino acids. Germline V lookup: CDR1 SGHRS, CDR2 YFSETQ. The CDR3 DNA sequence: TGCGCCAGCAGCTTGGGACTAGCGGGAGGGCCAGGGTACGAGCAGTACTTC. This sequence encodes CASSLGLAGGPGYEQYF.

The chain uses TRBV7-3 and TRBJ2-7; possible D gene TRBD1, 6 bases. CDR1 is SGHTA, CDR2 FQGTGA, per germline. The CDR3 has 16 amino acids. V was trimmed by 5 bases and J by 2 bases, leaving 19 bases between them. The CDR3 nucleotides read TGTGCCAGCAGCCCCCCCGGACAGTCTCTAACCTACGAGCAGTACTTC. Amino acids: CASSPPGQSLTYEQYF.

The chain recombines TRBV7-6 with TRBJ2-1, with D hard to call. The CDR3 totals 17 residues. Germline CDR1 is SGHVS and CDR2 is FNYEAQ. Trimming stripped 2 bases from V and 0 bases from J, with 14 bases between. This CDR3 is CASSLLGISSSYNEQFF. The CDR3 nucleotides read TGTGCCAGCAGCTTATTGGGGATTTCCAGCTCCTACAATGAGCAGTTCTTC.

CDR3 nucleotide sequence: TGTGCCAGCACCCCGTCTAGCGGGGGGGCAGATACGCAGTATTTT. Translation: CASTPSSGGADTQYF. The chain recombines TRBV7-9 with TRBJ2-3; 12 bases map to TRBD2. Germline V gene lookup returns CDR1 SEHNR and CDR2 FQNEAQ (reference sequence). Trimming at V came to 7 bases and at J to 4 bases, leaving 6 bases not matched to a gene. The CDR3 is 15 amino acids.

The chain combines TRBV19 with TRBJ1-4; D gene uncertain. V was cut by 7 bases and J by 7 bases, with 10 bases left in between. The CDR3 is 12 amino acids. CDR1 LNHDA and CDR2 SQIVND come from the germline V gene (reference sequence). The CDR3 region has the DNA TGTGCCAGTACCGGGTCAAGTGAAAAACTGTTTTTT. It specifies CASTGSSEKLFF.

The chain carries TRBV25-1 and TRBJ2-2; 7 nucleotides match TRBD1. The CDR3 has 16 residues. The germline CDR1 and CDR2 sequences are MGHDK and SYGVNS. Trimming took 0 bases from V and 2 from J; bases not matched to a gene: 3. The CDR3 DNA sequence: TGTGCCAGCAGTGAATACGGGACAGTCAACACCGGGGAGCTGTTTTTT. This encodes CASSEYGTVNTGELFF.

The V gene is TRBV29-1, the J gene TRBJ2-7; 7 positions agree with TRBD1. Trimming removed 3 bases from V and 5 bases from J; junction bases left unmatched: 7. Germline CDR1 is SQVTM and CDR2 is ANQGSEA. The CDR3 has 13 residues. As DNA, the CDR3 is TGCAGCGTTGAGGTAGGGGGCAGAAACGAGCAGTACTTC. Its translation: CSVEVGGRNEQYF.

This clone was detected only once. V usage is TRBV11-2 and J usage is TRBJ2-7; 12 nucleotides match TRBD1. V lost 5 bases and J lost 8; bases outside the gene matches: 7. The germline V gene encodes CDR1 SGHAT and CDR2 FQNNGV. The CDR3 has 14 residues. This CDR3 reads CASSAGTGGRQQYF. The DNA of the CDR3 is TGTGCCAGCAGCGCCGGGACAGGGGGCCGGCAGCAGTACTTC.

As to this clone: Distinct nucleotide sequences in the sample also encode this CDR3. The gene calls are TRBV19 and TRBJ1-1; D gene ambiguous. Germline CDR1 reads LNHDA; CDR2 reads SQIVND (reference sequence). The CDR3 loop spans 16 amino acids. Trimming pared 0 bases from V and 0 bases from J, leaving 11 bases between. CDR3 residues: CASSIDREGLNTEAFF. CDR3 DNA sequence: TGTGCCAGTAGTATAGATCGTGAGGGTTTGAACACTGAAGCTTTCTTT.

This clone was observed a single time. The gene calls are TRBV20-1 and TRBJ2-5; D unresolved. Trimming stripped 5 bases from V and 7 bases from J, with 8 bases between. The CDR3 is 10 residues long. Germline lookup yields CDR1 DFQATT and CDR2 SNEGSKA (reference sequence). The CDR3 DNA reads TGCAGTGCTCCCTTCGGGACCCAGTACTTC. Amino acids: CSAPFGTQYF.

J is TRBJ2-7 and V is TRBV6-5; D may be TRBD2 (5 bases). From germline, CDR1 is MNHEY and CDR2 SVGAGI. V gave up 2 bases and J gave up 4 bases, with 12 bases separating them. The CDR3 length is 14 residues. CDR3 protein: CASSYDAGKYEQYF. The CDR3, as DNA: TGTGCCAGCAGTTACGATGCGGGCAAATACGAGCAGTACTTC.

V and J are TRBV9 and TRBJ2-1, with TRBD2 as a possible D gene (5 bases). V shed 0 bases and J shed 3 bases, with 10 bases lying between them. The germline V gene encodes CDR1 SGDLS and CDR2 YYNGEE. The CDR3 length is 15 residues. This CDR3 reads CASSVAGSVYNEQFF. Written as DNA, the CDR3 is TGTGCCAGCAGCGTAGCGGGAAGTGTCTACAATGAGCAGTTCTTC.

The gene calls are TRBV7-9 and TRBJ1-1; no clear D. The CDR3 covers 13 residues. The V end lost 9 bases, the J end lost 1 base, and 12 bases lay between the germline ends. The germline CDR1 and CDR2 sequences are SEHNR and FQNEAQ (reference sequence). The CDR3: CASKTAGNTEAFF. In DNA, the CDR3 is TGTGCCAGTAAAACGGCGGGGAACACTGAAGCTTTCTTT.

The chain links TRBV5-1 to TRBJ1-1; D is unclear. Per germline, CDR1 SGHRS and CDR2 YFSETQ. The CDR3 is 16 amino acids. Trimming cost V 2 bases and J 3 bases, with 17 bases left between them. The CDR3 is CASSFNREGFDTEAFF. The CDR3 DNA follows: TGCGCCAGCAGCTTCAACCGGGAGGGCTTTGACACTGAAGCTTTCTTT.